The next 20 T cell receptor beta chains were all read from a single sample in a study of cytomegalovirus exposure and HLA in healthy donors. The protocol was immunoSEQ multiplex PCR, while the TCRdb copy is restricted to in-frame clones and leaves out a portion. This table has 110,000 to 150,000 clones, approximately 94% appearing once. The source material was PBMCs. All receptors derive from a man in his late teens or twenties in good health and CMV-seropositive.

This chain links TRBV6-1 with TRBJ2-1; 13 positions agree with TRBD2. CDR3 length: 14 residues. Germline V gene lookup returns CDR1 MNHNS and CDR2 SASEGT. Trimming removed 5 bases from V and 8 bases from J; junction bases left unmatched: 3. As DNA, the CDR3 is TGTGCCAGCAGTACTAGCGGGAGGGCCTATGAGCAGTTCTTC. It yields the protein CASSTSGRAYEQFF.

The genes are TRBV4-2 and TRBJ2-7; 10 bases are a match to TRBD2. This CDR3 is 15 amino acids long. The J segment lost 4 bases and the V segment lost 2 bases, leaving 5 bases of the junction unmatched. Germline V gene data show CDR1 as LGHNA and CDR2 as YNFKEQ. CDR3 nucleotides: TGTGCCAGCAGCCAATTACTAGCGGGGACGTACGAGCAGTACTTC. This gives the protein CASSQLLAGTYEQYF.

Turning to this clone: The conserved phenylalanine or tryptophan is not found at the CDR3 terminus, so this likely reflects a read error. It is unclear where the CDR3 begins or ends on the DNA, so no DNA is shown, and the CDR3 is as TCRdb lists it. The chain employs TRBV15 and TRBJ1-5; TRBD1, the table's D call, lacks a check against the DNA. CDR1 is LNHNV, CDR2 YYDKDF, per germline (reference sequence). The CDR3 has 11 residues if both end residues are counted. The CDR3 sequence: CATSRAGPRGS.

V and J are TRBV18 and TRBJ2-7, with 9 bases aligning to TRBD1. Germline V lookup: CDR1 KGHSH, CDR2 LQKENI. This CDR3 has 16 residues. With V trimmed by 3 bases and J by 6 bases, 12 bases remained unmatched. CDR3 bases: TGTGCCAGCTCACCCGACACCGGGACAGGGATTTCCGAGCAGTACTTC. Translated: CASSPDTGTGISEQYF.

This sequence joins TRBV6-5 and TRBJ1-5, with 7 positions matching TRBD1. Germline trimming cut 6 bases from V and 7 bases from J; bases unmatched to any gene: 12. Germline V gene data show CDR1 as MNHEY and CDR2 as SVGAGI. The CDR3 has 15 residues. DNA for the CDR3: TGTGCCAGCAGCAGAAAGACAGGGTCGGAGCAGCCCCAGCATTTT. Translation: CASSRKTGSEQPQHF.

This clone occurred a few times. The chain links TRBV10-3 to TRBJ1-2; 9 bases align to TRBD1. J gave up 4 bases and V 0 bases, and 3 bases lay outside the gene matches. Germline V gene sequence: CDR1 ENHRY, CDR2 SYGVKD. The CDR3 covers 15 residues. The CDR3 sequence is CAISESGQGTYGYTF. The CDR3 nucleotides read TGTGCCATCAGTGAGTCGGGACAGGGAACCTATGGCTACACCTTC.

V is TRBV13 and J is TRBJ2-2; TRBD2 agrees at 9 bases. V dropped 3 bases and J dropped 1; count of bases not matched to a gene: 0. Germline values: CDR1 PRHDT, CDR2 FYEKMQ (reference sequence). CDR3 length: 15 residues. This CDR3 reads CASSFSGGNTGELFF. In nucleotides, the CDR3 is TGTGCCAGCAGCTTTAGCGGGGGGAACACCGGGGAGCTGTTTTTT. The full variable domain, rest sourced from reference TRBV13 and TRBJ2-2, is AAGVIQSPRHLIKEKRETATLKCYPIPRHDTVYWYQQGPGQDPQFLISFYEKMQSDKGSIPDRFSAQQFSDYHSELNMSSLELGDSALYFCASSFSGGNTGELFFGEGSRLTVL.

V gene TRBV11-2 combines with J gene TRBJ2-2; D uncertain. Germline CDR1 SGHAT, CDR2 FQNNGV. CDR3 length: 15 residues. Trimming left V 3 bases short and J 3 bases short, with 11 bases between. CDR3 residues: CASSFASADTGELFF. CDR3 nucleotide sequence: TGTGCCAGCAGCTTTGCTAGTGCTGACACCGGGGAGCTGTTTTTT.

This clone occurred once. This chain joins TRBV5-1 and TRBJ1-2; 7 positions agree with TRBD1. After removal of 2 bases from V and 8 bases from J, the junction contained 9 bases not matched to a gene. The CDR3 length is 14 residues. The germline gives CDR1 SGHRS, CDR2 YFSETQ. This CDR3 is CASSLTGQAGGYTF. CDR3 in DNA: TGCGCCAGCAGCTTAACTGGACAGGCTGGAGGCTACACCTTC.

Concerning this clone itself: One junction end does not reproduce the germline sequence, and a read error may be involved. V is TRBV5-6 and J is TRBJ1-2; a possible D gene is TRBD1 (5 bases). This CDR3 has 14 amino acids. Germline CDR1 is SGHDT and CDR2 is YYEEEE. In DNA, the CDR3 is TGTGCCAGCAGTTTGGCAGGGAGGTTCTATGGCTACACCTTC. Its protein is CASSLAGRFYGYTF.

The chain employs TRBV5-1 and TRBJ2-1, with TRBD1 identical over 7 bases. V was clipped by 3 bases and J by 3 bases; unmatched bases: 3. The germline CDR1 and CDR2 sequences are SGHRS and YFSETQ. This CDR3 has 14 amino acids. DNA for the CDR3: TGCGCCAGCAGCTACCGGACAGGCTACAATGAGCAGTTCTTC. Translating gives CASSYRTGYNEQFF.

The chain recombines TRBV28 with TRBJ1-2, with D maybe TRBD1 (6 bases). V shed 1 base and J shed 1 base, with 16 bases lying between them. The CDR3 spans 17 residues. The germline gives CDR1 MDHEN, CDR2 SYDVKM. Here the CDR3 DNA reads TGTGCCAGCAGTTTATTATTACAGGGAGTGGGTAACTATGGCTACACCTTC. Translation gives CASSLLLQGVGNYGYTF.

The chain joins TRBV28 to TRBJ2-3; 9 bases line up with TRBD2. The CDR3 runs to 16 residues. V dropped 5 bases and J dropped 2; count of bases not matched to a gene: 8. CDR1 and CDR2 (germline): MDHEN, SYDVKM. The CDR3 sequence is CASSTQREVFTDTQYF. The CDR3 nucleotides read TGTGCCAGCAGTACTCAGCGGGAGGTCTTCACAGATACGCAGTATTTT.

The chain combines TRBV4-1 with TRBJ2-1; D possibly corresponds to TRBD2 (5 bases). Germline lookup yields CDR1 MGHRA and CDR2 YSYEKL. This CDR3 is 16 amino acids long. V dropped 0 bases and J dropped 1 base, with 10 bases sitting between them. In DNA, the CDR3 is TGCGCCAGCAGCCAAGAAGCGGAGGTGTCCTACAATGAGCAGTTCTTC. This codes for CASSQEAEVSYNEQFF.

The genes are TRBV6-1 and TRBJ2-7; 7 bases fit TRBD2. Unmatched junction bases numbered 6, after V lost 3 bases and J lost 4 bases. CDR1 is MNHNS and CDR2 is SASEGT in the germline V gene. The CDR3 extends over 14 amino acids. The CDR3 sequence: CASSDSAGVYEQYF. DNA for the CDR3: TGTGCCAGCAGTGATTCGGCGGGAGTTTACGAGCAGTACTTC.

The sample holds a few counts of this clone. The genes are TRBV7-6 and TRBJ2-7; a possible D gene is TRBD2 (6 bases). Germline V gives CDR1 SGHVS, CDR2 FNYEAQ. The CDR3 totals 15 residues. V was shortened by 1 base and J by 6 bases, with 16 bases between the two germline ends. The CDR3 spells CASSLVPLNGGEQYF. The CDR3 DNA follows: TGTGCCAGCAGCTTAGTTCCCCTTAACGGGGGCGAGCAGTACTTC.

V and J are TRBV28 and TRBJ1-1, with TRBD1 identical over 8 bases. This CDR3 region has 16 residues. V gave up 6 bases and J gave up 1 base; unmatched junction bases: 10. The germline V gene has CDR1 MDHEN and CDR2 SYDVKM. The CDR3 coding sequence is TGTGCCAGCAGCTCGCCGGACAGGGTTGGGAACACTGAAGCTTTCTTT. Translation gives CASSSPDRVGNTEAFF.

V is TRBV28 and J is TRBJ1-2; the D gene is possibly TRBD1 (5 bases). Germline CDR1 MDHEN, CDR2 SYDVKM. This CDR3 is 14 amino acids long. The V end lost 2 bases, the J end lost 2 bases, and 9 bases lay between the germline ends. The CDR3 protein is CASSLRQRNYGYTF. In nucleotides, the CDR3 is TGTGCCAGCAGTTTAAGACAGAGAAACTATGGCTACACCTTC.

This chain joins TRBV30 and TRBJ2-3; D possibly corresponds to TRBD2 (5 bases). V dropped 4 bases and J dropped 2 bases, with 19 bases sitting between them. The germline V gene encodes CDR1 GTSNPN and CDR2 SVGIG (reference sequence). The CDR3 runs to 16 residues. The CDR3 DNA follows: TGTGCCTGGATGAGTTTGAGTAGCGTCCCCACAGATACGCAGTATTTT. Translated, it gives CAWMSLSSVPTDTQYF.

This rearrangement joins TRBV4-2 to TRBJ1-1; D is possibly TRBD1 (5 bases). V lost 0 bases to trimming and J lost 2 bases, with 13 bases between them. The germline CDR1 and CDR2 sequences are LGHNA and YNFKEQ. The CDR3 contains 16 residues. The CDR3 here is CASSQDVYRTNTEAFF. The CDR3 DNA reads TGTGCCAGCAGCCAAGATGTATACAGGACCAACACTGAAGCTTTCTTT.